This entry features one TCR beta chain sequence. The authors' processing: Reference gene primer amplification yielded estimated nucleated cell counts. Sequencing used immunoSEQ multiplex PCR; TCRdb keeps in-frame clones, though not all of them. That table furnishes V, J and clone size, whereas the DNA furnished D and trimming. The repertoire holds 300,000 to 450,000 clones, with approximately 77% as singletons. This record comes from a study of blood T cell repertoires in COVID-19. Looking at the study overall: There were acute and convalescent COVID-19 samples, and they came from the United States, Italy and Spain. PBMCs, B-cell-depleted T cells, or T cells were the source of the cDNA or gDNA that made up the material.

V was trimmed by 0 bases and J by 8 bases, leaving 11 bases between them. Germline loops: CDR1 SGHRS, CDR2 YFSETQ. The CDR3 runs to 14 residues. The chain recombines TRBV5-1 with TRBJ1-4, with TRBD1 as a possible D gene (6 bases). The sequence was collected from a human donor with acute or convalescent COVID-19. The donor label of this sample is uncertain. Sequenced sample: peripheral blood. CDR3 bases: TGCGCCAGCAGCTTGGCACAGGGCGGCGAAAAACTGTTTTTT. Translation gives CASSLAQGGEKLFF.